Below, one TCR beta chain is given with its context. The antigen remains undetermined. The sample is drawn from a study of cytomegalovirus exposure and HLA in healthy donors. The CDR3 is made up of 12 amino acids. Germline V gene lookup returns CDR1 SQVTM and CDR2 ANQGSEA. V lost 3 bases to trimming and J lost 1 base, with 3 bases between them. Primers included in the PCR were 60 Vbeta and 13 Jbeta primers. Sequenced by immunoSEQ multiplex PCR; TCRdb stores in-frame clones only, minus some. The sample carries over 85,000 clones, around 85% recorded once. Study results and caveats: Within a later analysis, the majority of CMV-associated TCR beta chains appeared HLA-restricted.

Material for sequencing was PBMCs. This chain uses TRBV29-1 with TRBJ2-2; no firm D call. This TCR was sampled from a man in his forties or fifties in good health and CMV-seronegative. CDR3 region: CSVDRNTGELFF. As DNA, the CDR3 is TGCAGCGTTGACAGGAACACCGGGGAGCTGTTTTTT.